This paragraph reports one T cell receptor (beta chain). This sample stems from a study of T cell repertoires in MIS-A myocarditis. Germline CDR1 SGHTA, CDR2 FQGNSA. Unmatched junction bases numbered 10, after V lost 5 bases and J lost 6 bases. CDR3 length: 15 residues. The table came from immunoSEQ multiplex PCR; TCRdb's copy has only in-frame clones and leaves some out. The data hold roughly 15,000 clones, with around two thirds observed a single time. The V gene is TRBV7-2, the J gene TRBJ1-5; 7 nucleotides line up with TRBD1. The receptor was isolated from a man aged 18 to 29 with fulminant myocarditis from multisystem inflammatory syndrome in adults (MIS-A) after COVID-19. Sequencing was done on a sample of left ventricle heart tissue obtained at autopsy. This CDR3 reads CASSPRTGRGQPQHF. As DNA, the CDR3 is TGTGCCAGCAGCCCTCGGACAGGACGGGGTCAGCCCCAGCATTTT.